The clone carrying this TCR beta chain was observed a few times. Its target is unknown. The whole isolated RNA underwent reverse transcription, so sequencing captured expressed TCRB transcripts. Using immunoSEQ multiplex PCR, the repertoire was profiled, and TCRdb retains in-frame clones only, with some absent. The sample has fewer than 650,000 clones; less than 20% are singletons. Trimming took 4 bases from V and 2 from J, leaving 21 bases between them. This CDR3 spans 17 amino acids. Germline assignment: CDR1 SGHRS and CDR2 YFSETQ. One heparinised draw of blood, averaging about 120 mL, came from each donor. Purities in excess of 95% were seen in all sorted populations. The sample originates from a study of beta chain features in type 1 diabetes. Notes on the study in general: HLA influence on TCRB rearrangement stayed unresolved here. Shorter TCRB CDR3s, moderately but significantly so, marked every one of the four CD4+ subsets in Type 1 diabetes patients.

The origin of this receptor is a man between 18 and 35 years old in good health. The V call is TRBV5-1, the J call TRBJ1-2; tentative D call: TRBD1 (6 bases). Sequencing was done on a sample of naive CD4+ T cells from blood. CDR3 nucleotides: TGCGCCAGCAGCCCTCCAAGGGCAACAGGGCAGAACTATGGCTACACCTTC. Residues: CASSPPRATGQNYGYTF.